This note documents a single T cell receptor beta chain sequence. Its antigen is unknown. The data originate from a study of beta chain features in type 1 diabetes. Study-wide results and caveats: Resolution of whether HLA type affects TCRB rearrangement was not achieved here.

J lost 2 bases, V lost 0 bases, and 7 bases had no gene match. This CDR3 has 17 amino acids. Germline CDR1 is SGHRS and CDR2 is YFSETQ. The authors reverse transcribed all of the isolated RNA, so sequencing captured expressed TCRB transcripts. The protocol was immunoSEQ multiplex PCR, while the TCRdb copy is restricted to in-frame clones and leaves out a portion. This table has about 350,000 clones, around 20% appearing once. Sampling consisted of one heparinised blood draw per donor, averaging about 110 mL. The sample was naive CD4+ T cells from blood. This TCR came from a young woman in good health. The gene calls are TRBV5-1 and TRBJ2-7; 11 nucleotides align to TRBD1. The DNA for the CDR3 is TGCGCCAGCAGCTTGGGCCCCGCGGGACAGGGGGCCTACGAGCAGTACTTC. Its protein is CASSLGPAGQGAYEQYF.